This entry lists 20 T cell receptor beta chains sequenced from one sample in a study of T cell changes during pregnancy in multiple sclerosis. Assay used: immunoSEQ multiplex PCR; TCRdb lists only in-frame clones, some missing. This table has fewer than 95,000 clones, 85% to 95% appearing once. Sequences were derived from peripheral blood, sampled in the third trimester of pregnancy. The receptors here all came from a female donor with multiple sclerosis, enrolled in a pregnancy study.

CDR3 protein: CASSPLLADLPHTGELFF. In DNA form, the CDR3 reads TGCGCCAGCAGCCCCCTCTTAGCGGACCTGCCCCACACCGGGGAGCTGTTTTTT. This rearrangement joins TRBV4-3 to TRBJ2-2; the D gene is possibly TRBD2 (6 bases). V gave up 4 bases and J gave up 3 bases, with 21 bases separating them. This CDR3 has 18 amino acids. CDR1 and CDR2 from the germline V gene are LGHNA and YSLEER.

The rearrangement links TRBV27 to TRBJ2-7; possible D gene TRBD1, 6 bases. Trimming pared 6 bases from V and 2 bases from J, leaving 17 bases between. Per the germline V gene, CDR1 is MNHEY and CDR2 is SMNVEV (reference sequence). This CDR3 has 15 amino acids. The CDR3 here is CASSPTTGTTYEQYF. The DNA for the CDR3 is TGTGCCAGCAGCCCTACGACCGGGACAACCTACGAGCAGTACTTC.

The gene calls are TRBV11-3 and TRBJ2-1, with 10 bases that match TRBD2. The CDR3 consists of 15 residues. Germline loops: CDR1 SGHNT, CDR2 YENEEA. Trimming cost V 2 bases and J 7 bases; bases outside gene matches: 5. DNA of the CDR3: TGTGCCAGCAGCTTAACTCTAGCGGGAGTGAATGAGCAGTTCTTC. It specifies CASSLTLAGVNEQFF.

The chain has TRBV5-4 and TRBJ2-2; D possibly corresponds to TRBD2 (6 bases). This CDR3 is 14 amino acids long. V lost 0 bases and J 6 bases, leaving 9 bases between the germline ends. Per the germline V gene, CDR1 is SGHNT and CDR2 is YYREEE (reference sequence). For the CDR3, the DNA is TGTGCCAGCAGCTTGGTTGGAGGGGCCGGGGAGCTGTTTTTT. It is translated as CASSLVGGAGELFF.

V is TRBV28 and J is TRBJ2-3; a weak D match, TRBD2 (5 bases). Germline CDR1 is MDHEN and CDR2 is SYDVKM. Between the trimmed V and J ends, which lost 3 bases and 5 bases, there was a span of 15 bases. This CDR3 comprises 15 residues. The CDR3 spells CASSLAGGQVDTQYF. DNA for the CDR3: TGTGCCAGCAGTTTGGCTGGAGGCCAGGTAGATACGCAGTATTTT.

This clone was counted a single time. DNA for the CDR3: TGTGCCAGCAGCCAAGTGGTATCTCTCCTAGCGGGAGCTCGGTCCTACAATGAGCAGTTCTTC. This encodes CASSQVVSLLAGARSYNEQFF. The chain employs TRBV4-2 and TRBJ2-1, with 10 bases matching TRBD2. Germline-derived CDR1 and CDR2 are LGHNA and YNFKEQ. V shed 1 base and J 1 base; nucleotides not matched to a gene: 16. CDR3 size: 21 residues.

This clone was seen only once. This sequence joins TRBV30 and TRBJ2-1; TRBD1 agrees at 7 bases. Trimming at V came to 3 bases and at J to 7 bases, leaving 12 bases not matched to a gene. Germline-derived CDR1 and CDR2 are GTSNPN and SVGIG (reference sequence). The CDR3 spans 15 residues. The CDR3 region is CAWSPETGLLNEQFF. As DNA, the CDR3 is TGTGCCTGGAGCCCGGAGACAGGGTTGCTGAATGAGCAGTTCTTC.

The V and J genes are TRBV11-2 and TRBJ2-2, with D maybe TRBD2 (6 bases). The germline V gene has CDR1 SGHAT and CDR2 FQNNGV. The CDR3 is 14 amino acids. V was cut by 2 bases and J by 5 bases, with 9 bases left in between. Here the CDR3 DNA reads TGTGCCAGCAGCTTATCCGGGAGTACCGGGGAGCTGTTTTTT. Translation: CASSLSGSTGELFF.

CDR3 sequence reads: CASSRGGQRREQYF. The CDR3, as DNA: TGTGCCAGTAGTCGTGGGGGCCAAAGACGCGAGCAGTACTTC. V gene TRBV19 combines with J gene TRBJ2-7, with D perhaps matching TRBD1 (6 bases). V was shortened by 5 bases and J by 6 bases, with 17 bases between the two germline ends. The germline V gene has CDR1 LNHDA and CDR2 SQIVND (reference sequence). The CDR3 totals 14 residues. Together with reference TRBV19 and TRBJ2-7, the CDR3 gives the full variable domain: DGGITQSPKYLFRKEGQNVTLSCEQNLNHDAMYWYRQDPGQGLRLIYYSQIVNDFQKGDIAEGYSVSREKKESFPLTVTSAQKNPTAFYLCASSRGGQRREQYFGPGTRLTVT.

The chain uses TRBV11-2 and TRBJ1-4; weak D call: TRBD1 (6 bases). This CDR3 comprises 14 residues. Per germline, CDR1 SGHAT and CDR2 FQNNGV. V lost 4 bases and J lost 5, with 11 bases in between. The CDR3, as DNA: TGTGCCAGCAGCTCAAGAGACAGGAATGAAAAACTGTTTTTT. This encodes CASSSRDRNEKLFF.

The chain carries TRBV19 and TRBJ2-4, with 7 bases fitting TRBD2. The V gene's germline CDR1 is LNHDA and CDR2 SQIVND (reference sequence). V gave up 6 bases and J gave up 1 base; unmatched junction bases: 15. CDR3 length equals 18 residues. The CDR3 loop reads CASSRGGTGARAKNIQYF. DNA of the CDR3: TGTGCCAGTAGCCGCGGGGGAACAGGCGCTCGGGCCAAAAACATTCAGTACTTC.

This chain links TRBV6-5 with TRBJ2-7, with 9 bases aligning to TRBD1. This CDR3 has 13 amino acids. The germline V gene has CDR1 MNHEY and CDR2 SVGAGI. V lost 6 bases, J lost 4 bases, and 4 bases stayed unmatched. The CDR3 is CASRQGASYEQYF. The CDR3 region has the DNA TGTGCCAGCAGACAGGGGGCGTCTTACGAGCAGTACTTC.

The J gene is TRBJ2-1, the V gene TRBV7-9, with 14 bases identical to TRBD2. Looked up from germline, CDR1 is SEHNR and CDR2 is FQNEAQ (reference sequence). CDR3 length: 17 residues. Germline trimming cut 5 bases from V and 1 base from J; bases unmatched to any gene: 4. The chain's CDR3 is CASSPWTSGRSYNEQFF. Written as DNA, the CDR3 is TGTGCCAGCAGCCCTTGGACTAGCGGGAGGTCCTACAATGAGCAGTTCTTC.

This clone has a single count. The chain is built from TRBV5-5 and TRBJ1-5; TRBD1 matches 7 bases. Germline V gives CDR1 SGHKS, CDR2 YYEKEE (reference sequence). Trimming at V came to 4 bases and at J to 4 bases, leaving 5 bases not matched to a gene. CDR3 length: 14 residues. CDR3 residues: CASSPGQSNQPQHF. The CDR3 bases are TGTGCCAGCAGCCCGGGACAGTCAAATCAGCCCCAGCATTTT.

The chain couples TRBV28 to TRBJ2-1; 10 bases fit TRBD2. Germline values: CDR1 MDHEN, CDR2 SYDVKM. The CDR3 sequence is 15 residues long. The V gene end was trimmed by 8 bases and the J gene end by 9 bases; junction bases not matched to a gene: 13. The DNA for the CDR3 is TGTGCCAGCCAGCTTGGAGCGGGAGGGGAAAGTGAGCAGTTCTTC. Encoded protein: CASQLGAGGESEQFF.

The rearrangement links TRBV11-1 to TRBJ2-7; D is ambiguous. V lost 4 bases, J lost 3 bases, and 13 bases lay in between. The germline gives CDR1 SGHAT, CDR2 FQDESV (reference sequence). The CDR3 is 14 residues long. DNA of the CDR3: TGTGCCAGCAGCTCCCCTACGAAGTACTACGAGCAGTACTTC. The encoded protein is CASSSPTKYYEQYF. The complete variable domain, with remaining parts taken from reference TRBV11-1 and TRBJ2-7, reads EAEVAQSPRYKITEKSQAVAFWCDPISGHATLYWYRQILGQGPELLVQFQDESVVDDSQLPKDRFSAERLKGVDSTLKIQPAELGDSAMYLCASSSPTKYYEQYFGPGTRLTVT.

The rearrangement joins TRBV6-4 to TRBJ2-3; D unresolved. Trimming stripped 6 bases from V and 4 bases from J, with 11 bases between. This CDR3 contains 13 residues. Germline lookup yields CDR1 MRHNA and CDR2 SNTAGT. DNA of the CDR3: TGTGCCAGCAGCCCTTCATCGGCAGATACGCAGTATTTT. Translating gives CASSPSSADTQYF.

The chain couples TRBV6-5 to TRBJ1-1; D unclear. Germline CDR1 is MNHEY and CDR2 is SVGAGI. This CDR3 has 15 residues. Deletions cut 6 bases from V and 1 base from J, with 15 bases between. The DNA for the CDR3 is TGTGCCAGCAGAGCGGACTCACAAAAGAACACTGAAGCTTTCTTT. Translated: CASRADSQKNTEAFF.

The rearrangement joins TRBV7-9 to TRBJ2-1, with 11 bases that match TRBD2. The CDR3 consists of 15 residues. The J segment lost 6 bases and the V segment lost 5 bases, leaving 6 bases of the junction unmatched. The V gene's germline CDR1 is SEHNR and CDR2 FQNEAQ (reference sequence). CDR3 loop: CASSGAGTSGNEQFF. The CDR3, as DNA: TGTGCCAGCAGCGGAGCCGGGACTAGCGGCAATGAGCAGTTCTTC.

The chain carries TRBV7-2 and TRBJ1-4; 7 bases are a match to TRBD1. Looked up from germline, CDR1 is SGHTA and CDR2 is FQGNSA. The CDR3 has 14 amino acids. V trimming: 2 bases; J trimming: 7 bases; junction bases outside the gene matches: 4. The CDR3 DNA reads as TGTGCCAGCAGCTTAATAGGGGGCGGTGAAAAACTGTTTTTT. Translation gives CASSLIGGGEKLFF.